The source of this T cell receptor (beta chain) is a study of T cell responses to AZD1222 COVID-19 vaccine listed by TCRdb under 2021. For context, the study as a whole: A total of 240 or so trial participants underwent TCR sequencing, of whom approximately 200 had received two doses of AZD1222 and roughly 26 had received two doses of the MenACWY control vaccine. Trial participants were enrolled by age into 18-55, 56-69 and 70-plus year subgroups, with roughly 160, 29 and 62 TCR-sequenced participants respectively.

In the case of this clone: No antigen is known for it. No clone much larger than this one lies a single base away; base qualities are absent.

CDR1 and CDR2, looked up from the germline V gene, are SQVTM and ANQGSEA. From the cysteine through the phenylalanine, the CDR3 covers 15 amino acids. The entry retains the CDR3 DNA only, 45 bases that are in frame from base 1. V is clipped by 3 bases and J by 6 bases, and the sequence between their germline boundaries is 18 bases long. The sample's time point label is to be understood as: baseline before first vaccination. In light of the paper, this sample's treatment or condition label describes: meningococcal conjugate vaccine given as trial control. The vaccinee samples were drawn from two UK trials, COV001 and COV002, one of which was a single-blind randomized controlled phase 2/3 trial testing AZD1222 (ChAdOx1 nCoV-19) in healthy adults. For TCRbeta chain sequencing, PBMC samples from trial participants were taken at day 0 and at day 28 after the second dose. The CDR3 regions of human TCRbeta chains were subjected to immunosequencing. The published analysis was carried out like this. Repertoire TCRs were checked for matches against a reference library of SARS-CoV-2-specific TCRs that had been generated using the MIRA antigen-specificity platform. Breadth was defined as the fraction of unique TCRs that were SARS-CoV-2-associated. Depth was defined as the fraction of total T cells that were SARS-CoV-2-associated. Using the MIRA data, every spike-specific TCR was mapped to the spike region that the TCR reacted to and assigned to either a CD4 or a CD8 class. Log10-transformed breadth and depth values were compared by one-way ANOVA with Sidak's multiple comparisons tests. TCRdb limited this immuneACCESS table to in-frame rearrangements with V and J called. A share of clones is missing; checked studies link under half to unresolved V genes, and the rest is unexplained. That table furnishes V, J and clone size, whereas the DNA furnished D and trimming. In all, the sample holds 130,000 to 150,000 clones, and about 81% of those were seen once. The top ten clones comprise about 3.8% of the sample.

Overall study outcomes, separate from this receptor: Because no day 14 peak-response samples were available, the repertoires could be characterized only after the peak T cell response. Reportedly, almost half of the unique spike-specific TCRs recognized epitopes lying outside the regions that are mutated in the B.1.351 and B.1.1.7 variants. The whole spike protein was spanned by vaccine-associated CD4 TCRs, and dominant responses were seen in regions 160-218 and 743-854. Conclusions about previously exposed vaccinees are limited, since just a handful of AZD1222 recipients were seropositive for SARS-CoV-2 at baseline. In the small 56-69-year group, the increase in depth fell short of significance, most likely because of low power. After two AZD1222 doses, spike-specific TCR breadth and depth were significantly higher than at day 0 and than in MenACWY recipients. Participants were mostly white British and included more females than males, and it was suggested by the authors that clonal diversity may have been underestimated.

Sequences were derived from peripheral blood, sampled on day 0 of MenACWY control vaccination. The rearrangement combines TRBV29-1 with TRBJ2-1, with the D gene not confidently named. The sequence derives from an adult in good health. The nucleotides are TGCAGCGTTGATCTTGCGACAAGGTACATCAATGAGCAGTTCTTC. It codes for CSVDLATRYINEQFF.